The next 28 T cell receptor beta chains were all read from a single sample in a study of cytomegalovirus exposure and HLA in healthy donors. PCR amplification relied on 60 Vbeta primers (plus 13 Jbeta primers). Libraries were prepared by immunoSEQ multiplex PCR; TCRdb keeps only in-frame clonotypes and omits some of them. Found here are roughly 200,000 clones, roughly 79% of them singletons; the top ten hold roughly 2%. Sequencing input: PBMCs. The receptor set was obtained from a man aged 30-40 years in good health and CMV-seronegative.

CDR3 loop: CASRNQGSHYGYTF. In nucleotides, the CDR3 is TGTGCCAGTAGGAACCAGGGGTCGCACTATGGCTACACCTTC. The gene calls are TRBV19 and TRBJ1-2, with a possible D match to TRBD1 (6 bases). V gave up 6 bases and J gave up 3 bases, with 14 bases separating them. Germline assignment: CDR1 LNHDA and CDR2 SQIVND (reference sequence). The CDR3 runs to 14 residues.

The chain couples TRBV21-1 to TRBJ2-7; the table's D call, TRBD1, has no DNA check behind it. TRBV21-1 is shown as a pseudogene. The CDR3 sequence is 14 residues long. CDR3 protein: CASSNWDNPYEQYF. The DNA of the CDR3 is TGTGCCAGCAGCAACTGGGACAACCCCTACGAGCAGTACTTC.

The genes are TRBV5-1 and TRBJ2-1; D ambiguous. This CDR3 comprises 12 residues. The V and J ends lost 0 bases and 10 bases respectively, with 8 bases between them. Germline values: CDR1 SGHRS, CDR2 YFSETQ. The chain's CDR3 is CASSLDGPEQFF. The CDR3 bases are TGCGCCAGCAGCTTGGATGGGCCGGAGCAGTTCTTC.

V and J are TRBV30 and TRBJ1-2; 8 bases line up with TRBD1. The CDR3 has 15 residues. CDR1 is GTSNPN and CDR2 is SVGIG in the germline V gene (reference sequence). The junction had 12 bases not matched to a gene; V was cut back by 2 bases and J by 7 bases. Here the CDR3 reads CAWSPEAGGKGGYTF. The CDR3 region has the DNA TGTGCCTGGAGTCCTGAGGCAGGGGGCAAGGGTGGCTACACCTTC.

The chain is built from TRBV2 and TRBJ2-5; no reliable D call. Germline CDR1 and CDR2: SNHLY and FYNNEI. Trimming took off 3 bases at V and 0 bases at J, with 8 bases between the two ends. CDR3 length equals 14 residues. The CDR3 DNA reads as TGTGCCAGCAGTGACCGGCGGAACCAAGAGACCCAGTACTTC. Translated: CASSDRRNQETQYF.

V and J are TRBV19 and TRBJ1-6, with a possible D match to TRBD1 (5 bases). Between the trimmed V and J ends, which lost 5 bases and 3 bases, there was a span of 11 bases. CDR3 length: 15 amino acids. Germline assignment: CDR1 LNHDA and CDR2 SQIVND (reference sequence). The CDR3 sequence is CASSGGENYNSPLHF. CDR3 coding DNA: TGTGCCAGTAGTGGGGGGGAGAACTATAATTCACCCCTCCACTTT.

The chain uses TRBV25-1 and TRBJ1-4, with D possibly matching TRBD1 (6 bases). Germline CDR1 is MGHDK and CDR2 is SYGVNS. The germline V and J ends were trimmed by 5 bases and 14 bases, with 21 bases remaining between them. The CDR3 is made up of 14 amino acids. CDR3 coding DNA: TGTGCCAGCAGTCTCGGGACAATCCGCGGGCGGCTGTTTTTT. Its translation is CASSLGTIRGRLFF.

The chain carries TRBV5-8 and TRBJ1-5, with unresolved D. CDR3 length: 16 residues. Trimming took 0 bases from V and 6 from J, leaving 16 bases between them. Germline V gene lookup returns CDR1 SGHTS and CDR2 YDEGEE. CDR3 nucleotides: TGTGCCAGCAGCTTGGCTCGGGGTATGGGCTCTCAGCCCCAGCATTTT. As protein: CASSLARGMGSQPQHF.

This chain connects TRBV9 to TRBJ2-5, with 12 positions matching TRBD2. Per the germline V gene, CDR1 is SGDLS and CDR2 is YYNGEE. The CDR3 runs 19 residues. Losses at the gene ends were 0 bases for V and 4 bases for J; bases not matched to a gene: 13. The CDR3 DNA reads TGTGCCAGCAGCGTAGGGACCAGGGCTAGCGGGAGGGCCGGAGAGACCCAGTACTTC. Translation gives CASSVGTRASGRAGETQYF.

This clone turned up a few times. V is TRBV5-4 and J is TRBJ1-1; no definite D call. The CDR3 has 13 amino acids. Germline CDR1 reads SGHNT; CDR2 reads YYREEE (reference sequence). The ends were cut back, 4 bases at V and 5 bases at J, with 12 bases in the middle. The CDR3: CASSEERRTEAFF. CDR3 DNA: TGTGCCAGCAGCGAAGAACGGAGGACTGAAGCTTTCTTT.

The table lists this clone with many counts. This sequence joins TRBV4-2 and TRBJ2-1; D is possibly TRBD1 (6 bases). V was trimmed by 2 bases and J by 9 bases, leaving 20 bases between them. Looked up from germline, CDR1 is LGHNA and CDR2 is YNFKEQ. The CDR3 totals 16 residues. For the CDR3, the DNA is TGTGCCAGCAGCCAATTCACAGGGTCCGAAAGCACTGAGCAGTTCTTC. This translates into CASSQFTGSESTEQFF.

The J gene is TRBJ2-7, the V gene TRBV4-1, with 7 bases aligning to TRBD1. V trimming: 4 bases; J trimming: 4 bases; junction bases outside the gene matches: 10. CDR3 length equals 15 residues. The germline V gene encodes CDR1 MGHRA and CDR2 YSYEKL. As DNA, the CDR3 is TGCGCCAGCAGCCTACAGGGGTTGGGGCCATACGAGCAGTACTTC. Protein product: CASSLQGLGPYEQYF.

This chain joins TRBV7-2 and TRBJ1-5; TRBD1 matches at 7 bases. CDR1 is SGHTA, CDR2 FQGNSA, per germline. The CDR3 extends over 15 amino acids. J lost 5 bases, V lost 5 bases, and 9 bases had no gene match. CDR3 residues: CASSPVRGAYQPQHF. In DNA, the CDR3 is TGTGCCAGCAGCCCAGTCAGGGGGGCTTATCAGCCCCAGCATTTT.

The J gene is TRBJ2-5, the V gene TRBV5-4, with no clear D. The CDR3 has 13 amino acids. The germline gives CDR1 SGHNT, CDR2 YYREEE (reference sequence). Trimming cost V 1 base and J 1 base, with 5 bases left between them. The DNA for the CDR3 is TGTGCCAGCAGCTTGAAGCGCCAAGAGACCCAGTACTTC. Encoded protein: CASSLKRQETQYF.

The V call is TRBV15, the J call TRBJ2-2; TRBD2 aligns across 14 bases. Trimming cost V 1 base and J 1 base; bases outside gene matches: 11. Germline lookup yields CDR1 LNHNV and CDR2 YYDKDF (reference sequence). This CDR3 comprises 21 residues. The CDR3 loop reads CATSRAGTSGSLLLNTGELFF. The CDR3 DNA is TGTGCCACCAGCAGAGCCGGGACTAGCGGGAGTCTATTATTGAACACCGGGGAGCTGTTTTTT.

V is TRBV27 and J is TRBJ1-5; 8 nucleotides agree with TRBD1. Germline V lookup: CDR1 MNHEY, CDR2 SMNVEV (reference sequence). V was pared by 4 bases and J by 7 bases, with 6 bases of the junction left unmatched. This CDR3 comprises 14 residues. In nucleotides, the CDR3 is TGTGCCAGCAGTTATGTACAGGGGGTCCAGCCCCAGCATTTT. Its translation: CASSYVQGVQPQHF.

V and J are TRBV7-2 and TRBJ2-2, with 7 nucleotides matching TRBD2. The ends lost 5 bases at V and 6 bases at J; junction bases unmatched: 9. The CDR3 extends over 15 amino acids. Looked up from germline, CDR1 is SGHTA and CDR2 is FQGNSA. CDR3 in DNA: TGTGCCAGCAGCCCGGGGGGTACTAGGTCCGGGGAGCTGTTTTTT. Its translation is CASSPGGTRSGELFF.

This chain uses TRBV6-5 with TRBJ2-3; 10 bases align to TRBD1. V gave up 0 bases and J gave up 4 bases; unmatched junction bases: 1. This CDR3 is built from 15 residues. CDR1 is MNHEY, CDR2 SVGAGI, per germline. CDR3 sequence reads: CASSYSGQGADTQYF. The DNA for the CDR3 is TGTGCCAGCAGTTACTCAGGACAGGGGGCAGATACGCAGTATTTT.

This rearrangement joins TRBV5-1 to TRBJ1-2; 10 positions match TRBD1. The CDR3 extends over 14 amino acids. With 4 bases clipped from V and 7 bases from J, the junction kept 7 bases outside the gene matches. Per the germline V gene, CDR1 is SGHRS and CDR2 is YFSETQ. This CDR3 is CASSKPGQGSGYTF. The CDR3 DNA reads TGCGCCAGCAGCAAACCGGGACAGGGGTCTGGCTACACCTTC.

The count of this clone is one. The V and J genes are TRBV9 and TRBJ2-2, with 9 bases that match TRBD2. V shed 4 bases and J 0 bases; nucleotides not matched to a gene: 7. The CDR3 consists of 17 residues. Per germline, CDR1 SGDLS and CDR2 YYNGEE. The CDR3 bases are TGTGCCAGCAGCCCCAGACTAGCGGAAGCGAACACCGGGGAGCTGTTTTTT. Translation: CASSPRLAEANTGELFF.

The CDR3: CAISALAGGYNEQFF. DNA for the CDR3: TGTGCCATCAGCGCCCTCGCGGGAGGTTACAATGAGCAGTTCTTC. The chain links TRBV10-3 to TRBJ2-1; the match to TRBD2 covers 8 bases. V lost 6 bases and J lost 4; bases outside the gene matches: 8. The CDR3 has 15 residues. CDR1 and CDR2 (germline): ENHRY, SYGVKD.

The chain carries TRBV4-2 and TRBJ1-5; D is unresolved. Germline assignment: CDR1 LGHNA and CDR2 YNFKEQ. The CDR3 is 15 residues long. Between the trimmed V and J ends, which lost 0 bases and 6 bases, there was a span of 12 bases. CDR3 in amino acids: CASSQDLGGAQPQHF. CDR3 DNA: TGTGCCAGCAGCCAAGACCTTGGAGGTGCTCAGCCCCAGCATTTT.

This clone was counted between two and nine times. The chain has TRBV6-5 and TRBJ1-2; D might be TRBD1 (6 bases). Trimming removed 2 bases at V and 6 bases at J, with 10 bases between. CDR3 length: 13 amino acids. CDR1 MNHEY and CDR2 SVGAGI come from the germline V gene. CDR3 in DNA: TGTGCCAGCAGTTACGGGGGGGCAGATGGCTACACCTTC. Translating gives CASSYGGADGYTF.

This sequence joins TRBV30 and TRBJ2-2; TRBD1 matches at 8 bases. The CDR3 length is 15 residues. In germline, CDR1 is GTSNPN, CDR2 SVGIG (reference sequence). V lost 7 bases and J lost 6; bases outside the gene matches: 13. Here the CDR3 DNA reads TGTGCCTCGTCTGCCCGGGACAGGTTAGCCGGGGAGCTGTTTTTT. Translation: CASSARDRLAGELFF.

V gene TRBV27 combines with J gene TRBJ2-7, with TRBD1 matching 7 bases. Germline V gives CDR1 MNHEY, CDR2 SMNVEV (reference sequence). V trimming: 7 bases; J trimming: 2 bases; junction bases outside the gene matches: 11. The length of the CDR3 is 15 residues. In nucleotides, the CDR3 is TGTGCCAGCAACCCCTTAGGGACAGCGCCCTACGAGCAGTACTTC. Its protein is CASNPLGTAPYEQYF.

The genes are TRBV5-6 and TRBJ1-1, with D possibly matching TRBD1 (6 bases). Germline CDR1 is SGHDT and CDR2 is YYEEEE. This CDR3 is 13 amino acids long. Trimming took off 4 bases at V and 7 bases at J, with 14 bases between the two ends. DNA of the CDR3: TGTGCCAGCAGCAGGACAGCGACCCTTGAAGCTTTCTTT. Its protein is CASSRTATLEAFF.

This chain joins TRBV11-2 and TRBJ1-2; 7 bases align to TRBD1. This CDR3 has 14 amino acids. The germline V gene has CDR1 SGHAT and CDR2 FQNNGV. V lost 5 bases to trimming and J lost 3 bases; unmatched junction nucleotides: 6. CDR3 loop: CASSPQGLDYGYTF. The CDR3 bases are TGTGCCAGCAGCCCACAGGGGCTGGACTATGGCTACACCTTC. The entire variable domain, with the rest obtained from reference TRBV11-2 and TRBJ1-2, is as follows: EAGVAQSPRYKIIEKRQSVAFWCNPISGHATLYWYQQILGQGPKLLIQFQNNGVVDDSQLPKDRFSAERLKGVDSTLKIQPAKLEDSAVYLCASSPQGLDYGYTFGSGTRLTVV.

The V and J genes are TRBV30 and TRBJ2-7, with TRBD2 matching over 7 bases. The V gene end was trimmed by 2 bases and the J gene end by 0 bases; junction bases not matched to a gene: 7. The germline gives CDR1 GTSNPN, CDR2 SVGIG (reference sequence). The CDR3 consists of 15 residues. CDR3 sequence: CAWSKAGTISYEQYF. CDR3 in DNA: TGTGCCTGGAGTAAGGCCGGGACTATCTCCTACGAGCAGTACTTC.